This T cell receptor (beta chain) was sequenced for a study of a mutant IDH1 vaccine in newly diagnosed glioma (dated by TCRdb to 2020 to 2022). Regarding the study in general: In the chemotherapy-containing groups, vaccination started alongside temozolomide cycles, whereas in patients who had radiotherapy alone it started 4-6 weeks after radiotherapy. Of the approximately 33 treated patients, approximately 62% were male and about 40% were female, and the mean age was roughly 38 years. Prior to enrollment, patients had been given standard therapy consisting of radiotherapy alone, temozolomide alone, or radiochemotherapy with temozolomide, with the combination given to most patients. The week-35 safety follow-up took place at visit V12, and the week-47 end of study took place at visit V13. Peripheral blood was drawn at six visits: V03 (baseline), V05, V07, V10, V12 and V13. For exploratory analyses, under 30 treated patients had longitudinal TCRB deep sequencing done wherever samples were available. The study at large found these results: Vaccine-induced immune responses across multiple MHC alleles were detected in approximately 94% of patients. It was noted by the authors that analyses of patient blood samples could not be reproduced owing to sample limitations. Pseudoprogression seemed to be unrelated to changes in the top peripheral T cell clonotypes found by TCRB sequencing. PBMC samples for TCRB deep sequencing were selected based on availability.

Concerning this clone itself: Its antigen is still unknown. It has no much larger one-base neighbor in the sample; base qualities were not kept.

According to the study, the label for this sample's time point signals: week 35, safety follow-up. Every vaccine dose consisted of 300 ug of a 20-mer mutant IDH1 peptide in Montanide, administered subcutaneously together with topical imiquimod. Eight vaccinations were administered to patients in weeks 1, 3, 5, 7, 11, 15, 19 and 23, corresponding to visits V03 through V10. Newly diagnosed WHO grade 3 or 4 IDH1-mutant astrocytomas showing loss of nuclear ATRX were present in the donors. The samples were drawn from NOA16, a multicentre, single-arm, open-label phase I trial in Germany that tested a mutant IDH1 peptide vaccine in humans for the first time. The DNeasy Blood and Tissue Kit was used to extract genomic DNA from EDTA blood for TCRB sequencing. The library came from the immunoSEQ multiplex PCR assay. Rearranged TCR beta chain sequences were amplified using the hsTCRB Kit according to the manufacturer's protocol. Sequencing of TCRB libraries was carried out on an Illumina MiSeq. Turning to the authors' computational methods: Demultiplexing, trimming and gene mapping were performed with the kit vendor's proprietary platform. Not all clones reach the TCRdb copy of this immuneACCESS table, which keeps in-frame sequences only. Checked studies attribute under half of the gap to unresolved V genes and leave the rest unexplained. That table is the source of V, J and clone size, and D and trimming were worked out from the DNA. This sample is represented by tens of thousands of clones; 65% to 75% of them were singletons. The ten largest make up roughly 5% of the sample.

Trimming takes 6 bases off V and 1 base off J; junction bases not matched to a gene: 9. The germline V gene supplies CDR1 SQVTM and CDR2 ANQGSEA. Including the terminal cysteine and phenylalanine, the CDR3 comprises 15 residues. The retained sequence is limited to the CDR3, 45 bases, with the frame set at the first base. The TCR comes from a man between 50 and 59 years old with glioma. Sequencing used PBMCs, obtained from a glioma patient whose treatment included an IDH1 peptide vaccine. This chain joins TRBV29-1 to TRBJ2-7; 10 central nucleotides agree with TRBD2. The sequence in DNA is TGCAGCGTCCCGGTGAGCGGGGGGGATTCCTACGAGCAGTACTTC. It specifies CSVPVSGGDSYEQYF.